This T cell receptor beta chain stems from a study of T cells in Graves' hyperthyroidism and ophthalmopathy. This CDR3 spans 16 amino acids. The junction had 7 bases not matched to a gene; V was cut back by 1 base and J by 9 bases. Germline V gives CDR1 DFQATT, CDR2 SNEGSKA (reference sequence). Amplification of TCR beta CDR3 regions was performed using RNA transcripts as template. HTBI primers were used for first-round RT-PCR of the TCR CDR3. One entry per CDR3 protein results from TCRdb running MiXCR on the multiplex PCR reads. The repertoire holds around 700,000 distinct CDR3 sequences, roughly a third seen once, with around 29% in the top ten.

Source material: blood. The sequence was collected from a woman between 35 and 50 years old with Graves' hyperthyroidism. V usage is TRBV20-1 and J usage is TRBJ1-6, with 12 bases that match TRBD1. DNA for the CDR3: TGCAGTGCTAGAGGTTCGGGACAGGGGGCAAGTTCACCCCTCCACTTT. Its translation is CSARGSGQGASSPLHF.